This entry concerns a single T cell receptor (beta chain). Its antigen is as yet unknown. Within the sample, other DNA sequences also encode this same CDR3. On the day of bone marrow donation, the related graft donor provided peripheral blood. There are 14 residues in the CDR3. CDR1 is LGHNA and CDR2 is YSLEER in the germline V gene. Trimming stripped 0 bases from V and 5 bases from J, with 5 bases between. Profiled with immunoSEQ multiplex PCR; TCRdb holds only in-frame clones, not every one. Of some 9,000 clones in the sample, over 95% are singletons; the top ten hold 0.25% to 0.3%. This entry belongs to a study of T cells after posttransplantation cyclophosphamide. Study-wide findings and caveats: Recipient CMV seropositivity and CMV reactivation strongly tracked TRB clonality. Donor-recipient repertoire similarity was low at 1-2 months, rising over year one.

What was sequenced was naive CD8+ T cells sorted from PBMCs. The rearrangement joins TRBV4-3 to TRBJ1-6; D perhaps matches TRBD1 (5 bases). The TCR originated in a middle-aged man in good health, CMV-negative, and a related stem cell transplant donor. CDR3 region: CASSQETDNSPLHF. In nucleotides, the CDR3 is TGCGCCAGCAGCCAAGAGACAGATAATTCACCCCTCCACTTT.